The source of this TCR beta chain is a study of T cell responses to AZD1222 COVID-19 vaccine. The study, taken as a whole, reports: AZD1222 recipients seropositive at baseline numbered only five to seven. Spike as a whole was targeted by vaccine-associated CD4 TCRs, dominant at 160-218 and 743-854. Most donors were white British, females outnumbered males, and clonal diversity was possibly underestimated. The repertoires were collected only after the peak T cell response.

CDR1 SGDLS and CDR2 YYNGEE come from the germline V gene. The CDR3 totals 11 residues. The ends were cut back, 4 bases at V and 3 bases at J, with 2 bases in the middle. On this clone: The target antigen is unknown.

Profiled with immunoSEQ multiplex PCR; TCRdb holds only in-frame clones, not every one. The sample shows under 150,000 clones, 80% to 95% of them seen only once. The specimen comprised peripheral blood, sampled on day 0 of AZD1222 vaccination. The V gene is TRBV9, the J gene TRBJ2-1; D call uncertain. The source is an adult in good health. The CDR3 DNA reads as TGTGCCAGCAGCCTCTACAATGAGCAGTTCTTC. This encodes CASSLYNEQFF.